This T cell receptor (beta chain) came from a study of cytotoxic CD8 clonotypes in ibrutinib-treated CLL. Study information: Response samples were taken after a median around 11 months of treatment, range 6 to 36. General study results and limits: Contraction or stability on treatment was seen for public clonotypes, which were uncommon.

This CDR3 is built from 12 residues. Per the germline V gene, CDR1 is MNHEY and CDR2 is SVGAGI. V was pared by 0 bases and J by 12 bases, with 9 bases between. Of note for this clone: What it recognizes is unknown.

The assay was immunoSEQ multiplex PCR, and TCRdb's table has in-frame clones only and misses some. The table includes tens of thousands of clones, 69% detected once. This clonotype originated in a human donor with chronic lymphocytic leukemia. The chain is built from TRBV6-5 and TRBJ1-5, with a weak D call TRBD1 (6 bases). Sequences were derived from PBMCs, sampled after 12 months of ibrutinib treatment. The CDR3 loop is CASSYSDSLQHF. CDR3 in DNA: TGTGCCAGCAGTTACTCGGACAGCCTCCAGCATTTT.